One sample yielded the 20 T cell receptor beta chains listed below, sequenced in a study of control samples from healthy donors and cancer patients. The data were produced by immunoSEQ multiplex PCR, yet TCRdb's version contains in-frame clones alone and is incomplete. The data show 150,000 to 200,000 clones, 90% seen once. Source material: blood. These receptors came from a woman in her 50s in good health.

This chain uses TRBV12-3 or TRBV12-4 with TRBJ2-1; 7 nucleotides line up with TRBD2. The CDR3 covers 13 residues. The V segment lost 7 bases and the J segment 8 bases; nucleotides outside the gene matches: 8. The CDR3 protein is CASTPGLTHEQFF. CDR3 sequence (DNA): TGTGCCAGCACCCCGGGACTAACCCATGAGCAGTTCTTC.

Details on this clone: Other DNA variants within this sample encode the same CDR3. The V call is TRBV4-1, the J call TRBJ2-2; possibly TRBD2 for D (5 bases). CDR3 size: 13 residues. Germline CDR1 reads MGHRA; CDR2 reads YSYEKL. The germline V and J ends were trimmed by 3 bases and 5 bases, with 7 bases remaining between them. CDR3: CASSQEVTGELFF. In DNA form, the CDR3 reads TGCGCCAGCAGCCAGGAGGTGACCGGGGAGCTGTTTTTT.

CDR3 DNA: TGTGCCAGCAGCTTAGGAGCGGGAGGGTCCTTTAACACCGGGGAGCTGTTTTTT. It is translated as CASSLGAGGSFNTGELFF. J is TRBJ2-2 and V is TRBV11-3; 10 bases align to TRBD2. The ends lost 1 base at V and 2 bases at J; junction bases unmatched: 7. Germline values: CDR1 SGHNT, CDR2 YENEEA. CDR3 length: 18 amino acids.

The chain recombines TRBV11-2 with TRBJ1-3; D remains ambiguous. In germline, CDR1 is SGHAT, CDR2 FQNNGV. V dropped 1 base and J dropped 2 bases, with 12 bases sitting between them. The CDR3 is made up of 16 amino acids. Written as DNA, the CDR3 is TGTGCCAGCAGCTTAGGGGCAGAGGTAGCTGGAAACACCATATATTTT. It encodes CASSLGAEVAGNTIYF.

The chain links TRBV5-4 to TRBJ2-3; the match to TRBD2 covers 8 bases. The germline V gene encodes CDR1 SGHNT and CDR2 YYREEE (reference sequence). With 4 bases clipped from V and 6 bases from J, the junction kept 7 bases outside the gene matches. The length of the CDR3 is 14 residues. The CDR3 protein is CASSPGLGWDTQYF. The CDR3 coding sequence is TGTGCCAGCAGCCCGGGACTAGGTTGGGATACGCAGTATTTT.

V is TRBV7-8 and J is TRBJ2-2; D gene ambiguous. V lost 4 bases and J 7 bases, leaving 16 bases between the germline ends. The CDR3 extends over 15 amino acids. The germline V gene has CDR1 SGHVS and CDR2 FQNEAQ. CDR3 in amino acids: CASSSRPRYNGELFF. The CDR3 nucleotides are TGTGCCAGCAGCTCCCGACCGCGCTACAACGGGGAGCTGTTTTTT.

This chain joins TRBV15 and TRBJ1-2; no firm D call. This CDR3 comprises 14 residues. V was clipped by 0 bases and J by 7 bases, with 12 bases between them. The germline V gene encodes CDR1 LNHNV and CDR2 YYDKDF (reference sequence). The CDR3: CATSRDKRAGGYTF. As DNA, the CDR3 is TGTGCCACCAGCAGAGATAAAAGGGCTGGTGGCTACACCTTC.

The gene calls are TRBV18 and TRBJ2-2, with D perhaps TRBD1 (6 bases). The V gene lost 3 bases and the J gene lost 4 bases, with 12 bases spanning the gap. Germline CDR1 reads KGHSH; CDR2 reads LQKENI. The CDR3 totals 15 residues. CDR3 nucleotides: TGTGCCAGCTCACCCCCGGGACATCTCACCGGGGAGCTGTTTTTT. Residues: CASSPPGHLTGELFF.

The chain employs TRBV9 and TRBJ1-2, with unresolved D. The CDR3 has 14 residues. The germline V and J ends were trimmed by 4 bases and 6 bases, with 16 bases remaining between them. Germline assignment: CDR1 SGDLS and CDR2 YYNGEE. CDR3 sequence (DNA): TGTGCCAGCAGCCCCCATGGACCGAGTGATGGCTACACCTTC. It encodes CASSPHGPSDGYTF.

The chain is built from TRBV3-1 (or the pseudogene TRBV3-2) and TRBJ2-7, with 8 bases lining up with TRBD2. Losses at the gene ends were 0 bases for V and 3 bases for J; bases not matched to a gene: 7. Germline V lookup: CDR1 LGHDT, CDR2 YNNKEL (reference sequence). CDR3 size: 16 residues. DNA for the CDR3: TGTGCCAGCAGCCAAGATCCCGGGACTAGGTTCTACGAGCAGTACTTC. This sequence encodes CASSQDPGTRFYEQYF.

This chain connects TRBV6-5 to TRBJ1-1, with D unclear. With 8 bases removed from V and 1 base from J, the gap between germline ends came to 17 bases. The CDR3 is 15 residues long. Germline CDR1 and CDR2: MNHEY and SVGAGI. In DNA form, the CDR3 reads TGTGCCAGCGAGAAAGAGGTCTGGGGGAACACTGAAGCTTTCTTT. Protein: CASEKEVWGNTEAFF.

The chain recombines TRBV7-9 with TRBJ1-2, with D unresolved. Germline V CDR1 and CDR2: SEHNR, FQNEAQ (reference sequence). V lost 1 base and J 8 bases, leaving 20 bases between the germline ends. The CDR3 length is 16 residues. The chain's CDR3 is CASSLGLRTSLEGYTF. The DNA for the CDR3 is TGTGCCAGCAGCTTAGGCCTCAGGACCTCCTTGGAGGGCTACACCTTC.

This clone appeared a single time. The CDR3 sequence: CASSPQVSEAFF. The CDR3 bases are TGTGCCAGCAGCCCACAGGTCTCCGAAGCTTTCTTT. V is TRBV7-9 and J is TRBJ1-1; D might be TRBD1 (5 bases). Germline CDR1 reads SEHNR; CDR2 reads FQNEAQ (reference sequence). Trimming removed 5 bases from V and 8 bases from J, with 12 bases in between. The CDR3 has 12 amino acids.

V is TRBV9 and J is TRBJ1-1; TRBD1 matches 7 bases. The CDR3 is made up of 13 amino acids. The trim removed 1 base at V and 7 bases at J, leaving 4 bases unmatched. The V gene's germline CDR1 is SGDLS and CDR2 YYNGEE. The CDR3 region has the DNA TGTGCCAGCAGCGTACTAGGGGGCGGTGAAGCTTTCTTT. The encoded protein is CASSVLGGGEAFF.

The genes are TRBV6-2 or TRBV6-3 and TRBJ1-6, with 8 bases identical to TRBD1. The CDR3 spans 15 residues. Trimming removed 2 bases from V and 8 bases from J; junction bases left unmatched: 5. CDR1 MNHEY and CDR2 SVGEGT come from the germline V gene. CDR3 loop: CASSYTTGGDSPLHF. For the CDR3, the DNA is TGTGCCAGCAGTTACACTACAGGGGGGGATTCACCCCTCCACTTT.

The chain is built from TRBV24-1 and TRBJ2-3, with D uncertain. V was shortened by 5 bases and J by 6 bases, with 5 bases between the two germline ends. CDR1 and CDR2 from the germline V gene are KGHDR and SFDVKD. The CDR3 covers 11 residues. This chain's CDR3 is CATSVYDTQYF. The CDR3, as DNA: TGTGCCACCAGTGTATACGATACGCAGTATTTT.

V usage is TRBV19 and J usage is TRBJ1-2; 9 nucleotides agree with TRBD1. Germline V gene lookup returns CDR1 LNHDA and CDR2 SQIVND (reference sequence). V shed 7 bases and J 1 base; nucleotides not matched to a gene: 4. CDR3 length: 14 residues. The CDR3 sequence is CASNSDRGNYGYTF. DNA of the CDR3: TGTGCCAGTAACTCGGACAGGGGTAACTATGGCTACACCTTC.

The gene calls are TRBV7-3 and TRBJ2-7, with 9 bases lining up with TRBD1. From germline, CDR1 is SGHTA and CDR2 FQGTGA. The junction had 6 bases not matched to a gene; V was cut back by 3 bases and J by 3 bases. The CDR3 covers 15 residues. Written as DNA, the CDR3 is TGTGCCAGCAGCTTGGGACAGGGAAGGGTCTACGAGCAGTACTTC. Its protein product is CASSLGQGRVYEQYF.

The J gene is TRBJ2-4, the V gene TRBV14; a weak D match, TRBD2 (6 bases). CDR1 SGHDN and CDR2 FVKESK come from the germline V gene. The ends were cut back, 1 base at V and 10 bases at J, with 8 bases in the middle. This CDR3 is built from 12 residues. The DNA of the CDR3 is TGTGCCAGCAGCCAAGCGGGGAGGATTCAGTACTTC. Translated: CASSQAGRIQYF.

V gene TRBV30 combines with J gene TRBJ1-6; D possibly corresponds to TRBD1 (5 bases). The CDR3 runs to 14 residues. The germline gives CDR1 GTSNPN, CDR2 SVGIG (reference sequence). Trimming cost V 4 bases and J 5 bases, with 12 bases left between them. CDR3 amino acids: CAWTAGQNNSPLHF. The CDR3 region has the DNA TGTGCCTGGACCGCGGGGCAGAATAATTCACCCCTCCACTTT. The variable domain in full, with the rest retrieved from reference TRBV30 and TRBJ1-6, is SQTIHQWPATLVQPVGSPLSLECTVEGTSNPNLYWYRQAAGRGLQLLFYSVGIGQISSEVPQNLSASRPQDRQFILSSKKLLLSDSGFYLCAWTAGQNNSPLHFGNGTRLTVT.